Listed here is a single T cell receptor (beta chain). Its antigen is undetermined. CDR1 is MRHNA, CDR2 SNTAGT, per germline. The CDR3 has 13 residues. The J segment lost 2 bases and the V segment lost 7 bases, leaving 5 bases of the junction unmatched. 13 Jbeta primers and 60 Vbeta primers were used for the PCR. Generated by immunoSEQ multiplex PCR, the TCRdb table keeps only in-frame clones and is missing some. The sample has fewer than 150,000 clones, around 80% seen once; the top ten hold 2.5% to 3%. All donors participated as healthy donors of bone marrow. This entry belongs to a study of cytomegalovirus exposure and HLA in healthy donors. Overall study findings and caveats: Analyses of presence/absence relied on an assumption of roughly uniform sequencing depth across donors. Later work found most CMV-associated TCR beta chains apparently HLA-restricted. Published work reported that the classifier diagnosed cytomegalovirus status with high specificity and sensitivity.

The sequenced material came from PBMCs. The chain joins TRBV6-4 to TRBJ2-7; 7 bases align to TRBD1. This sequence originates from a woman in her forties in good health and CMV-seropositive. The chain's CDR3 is CASKGTVPYEQYF. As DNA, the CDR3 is TGTGCCAGCAAGGGGACAGTTCCCTACGAGCAGTACTTC.